The clone carrying this T cell receptor (beta chain) was seen ten or more times. The sample is drawn from a study of T cells after yellow fever vaccination. CDR3 length equals 16 residues. Germline-derived CDR1 and CDR2 are SGHTA and FQGNSA. Trimming cost V 6 bases and J 5 bases, with 17 bases left between them. TCRdb re-analysed the 5' RACE reads in MiXCR, keeping a single row per CDR3 protein. The profile shows about 250,000 distinct CDR3 sequences, about 3.9% of them singletons. The receptor's source is a man aged 18 to 30 who received the YFV17D yellow fever vaccine. J is TRBJ1-6 and V is TRBV7-2; D may be TRBD1 (5 bases). Sample: PBMCs, taken 15 days after the yellow fever booster vaccination. CDR3 in amino acids: CASSPLAGQNNSPLHF. The CDR3 bases are TGTGCCAGCAGTCCTCTCGCGGGGCAGAATAATTCACCCCTCCACTTT.